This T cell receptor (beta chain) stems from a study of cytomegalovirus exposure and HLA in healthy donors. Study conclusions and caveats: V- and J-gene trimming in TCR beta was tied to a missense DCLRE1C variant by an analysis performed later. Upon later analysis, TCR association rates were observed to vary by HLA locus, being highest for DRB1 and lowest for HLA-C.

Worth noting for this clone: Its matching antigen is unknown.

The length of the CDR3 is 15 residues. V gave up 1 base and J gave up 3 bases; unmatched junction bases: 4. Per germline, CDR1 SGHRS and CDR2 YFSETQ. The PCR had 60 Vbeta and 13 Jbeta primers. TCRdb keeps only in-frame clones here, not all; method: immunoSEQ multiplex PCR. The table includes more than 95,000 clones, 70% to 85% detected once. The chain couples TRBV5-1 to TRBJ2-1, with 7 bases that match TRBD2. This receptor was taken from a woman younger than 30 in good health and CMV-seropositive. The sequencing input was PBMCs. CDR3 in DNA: TGCGCCAGCAGCTTGACTGGCGGGGGCTACAATGAGCAGTTCTTC. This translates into CASSLTGGGYNEQFF.